Below, 10 T cell receptor beta chains from the same sample are listed, as sequenced in a study of vaccination effects on CD4 cells after COVID-19. Their antigens remain unidentified. Sequenced by immunoSEQ multiplex PCR; TCRdb stores in-frame clones only, minus some. Among 57,000 or so clones listed, approximately 73% were seen once. Antigen-specific CD4+ T cells were first expanded with viral peptide pools by the ViraFEST assay and only then sequenced. Once cultured for 10 days, the cells underwent separation to obtain CD4+ T cells. Every participant took two doses of the BNT162b2 or mRNA-1273 vaccine. Sequenced material: CD4+ T cells from PBMCs cultured with HCoV-229E spike peptides, taken after COVID-19 vaccination. These receptors originate from a human donor who received a COVID-19 vaccine.

The chain joins TRBV4-3 to TRBJ1-2, with 7 bases that match TRBD1. In germline, CDR1 is LGHNA, CDR2 YSLEER. Trimming cost V 2 bases and J 7 bases; bases outside gene matches: 10. CDR3 length equals 15 residues. CDR3 in DNA: TGCGCCAGCAGCCAAATAACCGGACAGGAGGGTGGCTACACCTTC. As protein: CASSQITGQEGGYTF.

This chain links TRBV6-5 with TRBJ1-1; 7 nucleotides agree with TRBD1. The germline V gene has CDR1 MNHEY and CDR2 SVGAGI. This CDR3 has 15 amino acids. Losses at the gene ends were 8 bases for V and 4 bases for J; bases not matched to a gene: 13. The CDR3 sequence is CASYPRGTAVTEAFF. As DNA, the CDR3 is TGTGCCAGCTATCCCAGGGGGACGGCGGTCACTGAAGCTTTCTTT.

The chain has TRBV28 and TRBJ2-7; 7 bases fit TRBD1. The CDR3 consists of 14 residues. Germline CDR1 is MDHEN and CDR2 is SYDVKM. V lost 5 bases and J lost 0; bases outside the gene matches: 4. CDR3 nucleotide sequence: TGTGCCAGCAGTCCCGGGACAGCCTCCTACGAGCAGTACGTC. It encodes CASSPGTASYEQYV.

This chain uses TRBV5-1 with TRBJ1-6; 9 nucleotides match TRBD1. This CDR3 region has 18 residues. Per germline, CDR1 SGHRS and CDR2 YFSETQ. V shed 2 bases, J shed 9 bases, and the junction held 15 bases outside the gene matches. The CDR3: CASSFLTPGQGSGSPLHF. CDR3 DNA sequence: TGCGCCAGCAGCTTTTTGACACCGGGACAGGGATCAGGTTCACCCCTCCACTTT.

This clone was detected only a few times. The chain links TRBV24-1 to TRBJ2-1, with TRBD1 identical over 8 bases. CDR1 is KGHDR and CDR2 is SFDVKD in the germline V gene. V lost 3 bases to trimming and J lost 0 bases; unmatched junction nucleotides: 3. The CDR3 totals 16 residues. The CDR3 DNA reads as TGTGCCACCAGTGATCTAACAGGGGGCTCCTACAATGAGCAGTTCTTC. Amino acid sequence: CATSDLTGGSYNEQFF.

The V and J genes are TRBV2 and TRBJ2-3; 8 bases map to TRBD2. The CDR3 loop spans 17 amino acids. Per the germline V gene, CDR1 is SNHLY and CDR2 is FYNNEI. The trim removed 6 bases at V and 0 bases at J, leaving 11 bases unmatched. CDR3: CASRARAASGSTDTQYF. For the CDR3, the DNA is TGTGCCAGCAGGGCAAGGGCGGCTAGCGGGAGCACAGATACGCAGTATTTT.

The chain couples TRBV4-1 to TRBJ1-1, with no clear D. Germline values: CDR1 MGHRA, CDR2 YSYEKL. V dropped 4 bases and J dropped 4 bases, with 13 bases sitting between them. This CDR3 comprises 14 residues. The CDR3 nucleotides are TGCGCCAGCAGCCCAGTAGGCAGTAGCACTGAAGCTTTCTTT. Protein: CASSPVGSSTEAFF.

The sample holds one count of this clone. The chain employs TRBV19 and TRBJ1-5; 9 nucleotides match TRBD1. CDR1 is LNHDA, CDR2 SQIVND, per germline (reference sequence). This CDR3 spans 13 amino acids. J was trimmed by 6 bases and V by 3 bases; bases with no gene match: 0. The CDR3 coding sequence is TGTGCCAGTAGTATGGACAGGGGTCAGCCCCAGCATTTT. Translated, it gives CASSMDRGQPQHF.

J is TRBJ1-1 and V is TRBV3-1 (or the pseudogene TRBV3-2); 8 bases agree with TRBD1. Per the germline V gene, CDR1 is LGHDT and CDR2 is YNNKEL (reference sequence). CDR3 length: 15 amino acids. The V segment lost 4 bases and the J segment 6 bases; nucleotides outside the gene matches: 10. The CDR3 reads CASSPFGQGRAEAFF. Written as DNA, the CDR3 is TGTGCCAGCAGCCCATTCGGACAGGGCCGGGCTGAAGCTTTCTTT.

This chain links TRBV20-1 with TRBJ1-5; 11 nucleotides agree with TRBD1. Trimming removed 3 bases from V and 4 bases from J; junction bases left unmatched: 8. The CDR3 covers 16 residues. Germline CDR1 DFQATT, CDR2 SNEGSKA (reference sequence). CDR3 protein: CSASVGTGGANQPQHF. The CDR3 bases are TGCAGTGCTAGTGTTGGGACAGGGGGGGCGAATCAGCCCCAGCATTTT.